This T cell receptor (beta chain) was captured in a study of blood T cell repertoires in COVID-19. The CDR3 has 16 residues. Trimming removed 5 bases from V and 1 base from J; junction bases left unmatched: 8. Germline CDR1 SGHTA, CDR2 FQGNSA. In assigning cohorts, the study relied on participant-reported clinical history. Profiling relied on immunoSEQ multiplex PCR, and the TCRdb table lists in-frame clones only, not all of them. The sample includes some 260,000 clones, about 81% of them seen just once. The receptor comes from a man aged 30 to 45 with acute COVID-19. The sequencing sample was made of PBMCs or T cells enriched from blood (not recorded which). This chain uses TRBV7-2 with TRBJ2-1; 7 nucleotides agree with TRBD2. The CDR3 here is CASSPMGGSSYNEQFF. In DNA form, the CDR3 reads TGTGCCAGCAGCCCCATGGGCGGGAGTTCCTACAATGAGCAGTTCTTC.